This T cell receptor beta chain was found in a study of control samples from healthy donors and cancer patients. V was clipped by 4 bases and J by 8 bases, with 12 bases between them. CDR3 length equals 13 residues. Germline CDR1 is LNHDA and CDR2 is SQIVND (reference sequence). Produced via immunoSEQ multiplex PCR; TCRdb's table is partial and in-frame only. The table has some 95,000 clones, 79% seen once; the top ten hold over 9.5%. Specimen: blood. The chain carries TRBV19 and TRBJ1-3; perhaps TRBD1 as D (6 bases). The receptor was isolated from a woman aged 25 to 39 in good health. Written as DNA, the CDR3 is TGTGCCAGTAGTACCACACAGGGAGACACCATATATTTT. Translated: CASSTTQGDTIYF.